The present TCR beta chain was sequenced within a study of T cell responses to AZD1222 COVID-19 vaccine. About the study: Combined were second doses at about 4 or about 12 weeks. Study results and caveats: Unmutated variant regions are reportedly targeted by nearly half of spike-specific TCRs.

Regarding this clone: As yet, its antigen is unknown.

The CDR3 extends over 14 amino acids. V was clipped by 4 bases and J by 4 bases, with 12 bases between them. The germline V gene has CDR1 SGHNT and CDR2 YYREEE (reference sequence). Only in-frame clones appear in the TCRdb table, and some are missing; sequencing was by immunoSEQ multiplex PCR. The data show more than 95,000 clones, approximately 89% seen once. The TCR comes from an adult in good health. The chain employs TRBV5-4 and TRBJ1-3; no reliable D call. The sample consisted of peripheral blood, taken on day 0 of AZD1222 vaccination. For the CDR3, the DNA is TGTGCCAGCAGCGACTTTAGACGGGGAAACACCATATATTTT. Its translation is CASSDFRRGNTIYF.